The sequence of this TCR beta chain was determined in a study of T cells in Graves' hyperthyroidism and ophthalmopathy (dated by TCRdb to the late 2010s). With regard to the full study: Peripheral blood was sampled at the time of initial diagnosis, prior to any treatment. After sampling, hyperthyroidism patients received methimazole starting at 30 mg daily, and ophthalmopathy patients received high-dose intravenous methylprednisolone. The 100 or so discovery patients were randomly split 7:3 into training and test sets. Prospective prediction of ophthalmopathy was tested in an independent validation cohort of 18 to 20 hyperthyroidism patients and around 16 patients who later progressed to ophthalmopathy. TCR V-J signatures able to tell the groups apart were searched for in a discovery cohort of approximately 95 patients, of whom over 40 had Graves' ophthalmopathy and about 60 had stable Graves' hyperthyroidism. Thyroid tissue and blood T-cell repertoires from six Graves' hyperthyroidism patients were also compared in the study. TCR Vbeta CDR3 sequencing of 130 to 150 peripheral blood samples (over 40 ophthalmopathy, roughly 74 hyperthyroidism and 17 progressor patients) is reported in the paper.

The TCR beta CDR3 regions were amplified from RNA transcripts. The first round of RT-PCR for the TCR CDR3 was performed with the HTBI primer set and the Qiagen OneStep RT-PCR kit. Libraries were constructed in a second round of multiplex PCR, after which size selection and purification were performed. Paired-end sequencing of the libraries was performed with 100 bp reads on an Illumina HiSeq2000. Turning to the authors' computational methods: SOAPnuke was used to process the raw data, throwing out any read that contained adapters or uncalled bases, had a mean Phred below 15, or lacked an exact constant-primer or identifier match. High-quality paired reads were merged using COPE v1.2.5, and each unique nucleotide sequence was defined as a clonotype. Clonotypes were aligned to IMGT TRBV, TRBD and TRBJ reference segments using MiTCR v1.1. The analysis included only V-J combinations with a frequency above 0.0001, which together covered around 99% of the repertoires. A TCS score was defined as the ratio between F50 (clonal expansion) and ExV (chaos), using BLOSUM62-based TCRdist between CDR3 peptides within each V-J. Welch's t-statistics and random forest reduced approximately 520 V-J features to about 12, which were used in a naive Bayes classifier (R e1071). TCRdb ran its own pipeline on the public reads, namely fastp trimming at Q25 and MiXCR clone calling, and kept in-frame beta chains. One record per CDR3 amino acid sequence lists the most common genes and DNA. The V and J calls here are based on TCRdb, not the publication. This sample lists 35,000 to 40,000 distinct CDR3 sequences; around half were detected once. The top ten hold about 6% of the sample.

Paper-wide results and their limitations: Most expanded thyroid clonotypes (frequency above 0.001) were also detected in blood, a finding suggesting that blood repertoires may reflect thyroid immune responses. During validation, the model predicted progression to ophthalmopathy a median of approximately 6.5 months ahead of onset, with just under 71% sensitivity and 72% to 80% specificity. Sample size was not statistically predetermined, and investigators were not blinded to group allocation. A 13 V-J signature model separated ophthalmopathy from stable hyperthyroidism, with roughly 88% sensitivity and 81% to 82% specificity in cross-validation and 80%/75% in testing.

Hyperthyroidism patients were aged 18 to 65 years and newly diagnosed, with disease duration of less than 2 months. Exclusion was applied to patients with uncontrolled infections, other autoimmune diseases, pregnancy or lactation. Diagnoses relied on clinical symptoms, serum thyroxine and TRAb, thyroid ultrasound and orbital computed tomography. For progressor patients, blood was drawn at the first diagnosis of hyperthyroidism, before any ophthalmopathy symptoms had appeared. PBMCs were separated from 7.5 to 10 ml of fresh peripheral blood using Ficoll-Paque density gradient centrifugation. Progressor patients were defined as those initially diagnosed with Graves' hyperthyroidism in whom ophthalmopathy developed during follow-up. Total RNA was extracted with Trizol reagent, and quality was checked on an Agilent 2100 Bioanalyzer. This clonotype has at least ten counts. Its antigen specificity is not known. The sample holds no much larger clone one base away, and base qualities are not on file.

The germline V gene yields SGHRS for CDR1 and YFSETQ for CDR2. The CDR3 goes from the cysteine to the phenylalanine over 16 residues. Here the CDR3 DNA is all that survives: 48 bases in frame from base 1. Trimming removed 1 base from V and 6 bases from J; the gene matches leave 10 bases unexplained. The source is a woman aged 45-60 years with Graves' hyperthyroidism that later progressed to Graves' ophthalmopathy. The sequenced sample consisted of blood. The chain was built from TRBV5-1 and TRBJ2-7; 10 nucleotides in the junction match TRBD2. The bases read TGCGCCAGCAGCTTGAGCCCGCTAGCGGGAGACGGCGAGCAGTACTTC. The encoded protein is CASSLSPLAGDGEQYF.